This T cell receptor (beta chain) was sequenced for a study of blood T cell repertoires in COVID-19. About the study: Acute and convalescent COVID-19 samples came from the United States, Italy and Spain.

The repertoire was sequenced with immunoSEQ multiplex PCR; TCRdb's copy has only in-frame clones and lacks some. The data hold 100,000 to 150,000 clones, with 85% to 90% observed a single time. Sequencing was performed on peripheral blood. This clonotype was obtained from a woman in her sixties or seventies with acute or convalescent COVID-19.

This CDR3 is CATSERTSGVLETQYF. The DNA for the CDR3 is TGTGCCACCAGTGAGCGGACTAGCGGGGTTCTAGAGACCCAGTACTTC. The chain carries TRBV24-1 and TRBJ2-5; 12 nucleotides match TRBD2. After removal of 4 bases from V and 4 bases from J, the junction contained 6 bases not matched to a gene. Germline assignment: CDR1 KGHDR and CDR2 SFDVKD. CDR3 size: 16 residues.